These T cell receptor beta chains were read from a single sample in a study of cytomegalovirus exposure and HLA in healthy donors. Here immunoSEQ multiplex PCR was the method, and the copy in TCRdb shows in-frame clones only, minus some. In the table there are tens of thousands of clones, around 80% of which are singletons. The sample was PBMCs. These receptors came from a man aged 35 to 55 in good health and CMV-seronegative. Each CDR3 is given with its conserved first and last residue. A D gene is named only where the DNA matches it firmly. Expanded clones get a size class; other rows say once, few or many, or leave the size out.

>TRBJ2-7|TRBV7-9|-|once
CASSGGHTAYEQYF
TGTGCCAGCAGCGGGGGACACACAGCCTACGAGCAGTACTTC
>TRBJ1-2|TRBV14|-|once
CASSQDYSYGYTF
TGTGCCAGCAGCCAAGATTACAGCTATGGCTACACCTTC
>TRBJ1-1|TRBV5-4|TRBD1|-
CASTVQGARTEAFF
TGTGCCAGCACCGTACAGGGGGCGCGAACTGAAGCTTTCTTT
>TRBJ1-2|TRBV18|TRBD1|-
CASSPDQGAGYTF
TGTGCCAGCTCACCGGATCAGGGGGCTGGCTACACCTTC
>TRBJ1-1|TRBV5-1|-|-
CASSSVGGSLNTEAFF
TGCGCCAGCAGCTCCGTGGGGGGATCCTTGAACACTGAAGCTTTCTTT
>TRBJ1-6|TRBV15|-|once
CATSRDKADSAPLHF
TGTGCCACCAGCAGAGATAAAGCGGACAGCGCTCCCCTCCACTTT
>TRBJ2-7|TRBV6-5|TRBD1|few
CASSRQGLEQYF
TGTGCCAGCAGTCGACAGGGTCTCGAGCAGTACTTC
>TRBJ1-5|TRBV6-1|-|few
CASRLLSNQPQHF
TGTGCCAGCAGATTACTTAGCAATCAGCCCCAGCATTTT
>TRBJ2-5|TRBV29-1|-|-
CSVDSGAETQYF
TGCAGCGTTGATTCTGGAGCGGAGACCCAGTACTTC
>TRBJ2-2|TRBV7-9|-|-
CASSPARGAGSTPGELFF
TGTGCCAGCAGCCCGGCCAGGGGCGCAGGGTCAACACCCGGGGAGCTGTTTTTT
>TRBJ1-2|TRBV28|-|-
CASSSLFGYTF
TGTGCCAGCAGTTCCCTCTTTGGCTACACCTTC
>TRBJ2-7|TRBV27|-|-
CASSFSGTPKGEQYF
TGTGCCAGCAGTTTTTCCGGGACTCCTAAGGGGGAGCAGTACTTC
>TRBJ2-3|TRBV5-1|-|-
CASSDSYTDTQYF
TGCGCCAGCAGCGACAGCTATACAGATACGCAGTATTTT
>TRBJ2-2|TRBV9|TRBD2|-
CASSAQGGGGGTGELFF
TGTGCCAGCAGCGCCCAGGGGGGCGGGGGGGGAACCGGGGAGCTGTTTTTT
>TRBJ1-2|TRBV11-3|TRBD1|once
CASSPNRQGGNYGYTF
TGTGCCAGCAGCCCAAATCGACAGGGTGGTAACTATGGCTACACCTTC
>TRBJ1-5|TRBV12-5|TRBD1|-
CASGLSRQGGQPQHF
TGTGCTAGTGGTTTGTCCCGACAGGGCGGTCAGCCCCAGCATTTT
>TRBJ1-5|TRBV27|-|few
CASSNEGGQPQHF
TGTGCCAGCAGCAACGAAGGGGGTCAGCCCCAGCATTTT
>TRBJ1-2|TRBV29-1|-|-
CSVAYREGGYTF
TGCAGCGTGGCTTACAGGGAGGGCGGCTACACCTTC
>TRBJ2-3|TRBV7-3|TRBD1|-
CASSLIAGGERLDTQYF
TGTGCCAGCAGCTTAATTGCAGGGGGCGAACGTCTAGATACGCAGTATTTT
>TRBJ1-5|TRBV28|-|-
CASSLELGPQHF
TGTGCCAGCAGTTTGGAGTTAGGGCCCCAGCATTTT
>TRBJ2-2|TRBV30|TRBD1|-
CAWREIHRGQYTGELFF
TGTGCCTGGAGGGAAATACACAGGGGGCAGTACACCGGGGAGCTGTTTTTT
>TRBJ2-5|TRBV9|-|-
CASSDGGRERGQETQYF
TGTGCCAGCAGCGACGGGGGGCGGGAGAGGGGTCAAGAGACCCAGTACTTC
>TRBJ2-7|TRBV6-6|-|few
CASSYSTIRGDEQYF
TGTGCCAGCAGTTACTCGACAATCAGGGGGGACGAGCAGTACTTC
>TRBJ2-3|TRBV25-1|TRBD2|-
CASSEYGGREDTQYF
TGTGCCAGCAGTGAATACGGGGGGAGGGAGGATACGCAGTATTTT
>TRBJ1-5|TRBV27|-|-
CASSLKPGGNQPQHF
TGTGCCAGCAGTTTAAAACCAGGGGGCAATCAGCCCCAGCATTTT
>TRBJ2-5|TRBV23-1|TRBD1|-
CASSLRDRYVETQYF
TGCGCCAGCAGTCTGAGGGACAGGTATGTGGAGACCCAGTACTTC
>TRBJ2-7|TRBV6-5|-|-
CASSLKRGEEQYF
TGTGCCAGCAGCCTAAAGCGCGGGGAAGAGCAGTACTTC
>TRBJ1-5|TRBV4-1|-|-
CASSQDGGLRVDQPQHF
TGCGCCAGCAGCCAAGATGGAGGCCTCAGAGTGGATCAGCCCCAGCATTTT
>TRBJ1-1|TRBV28|-|-
CASSQGTEAFF
TGTGCCAGCAGCCAGGGGACTGAAGCTTTCTTT
>TRBJ1-4|TRBV2|-|-
CASHREKSEKLFF
TGTGCCAGCCACAGGGAGAAAAGTGAAAAACTGTTTTTT
>TRBJ1-2|TRBV27|-|-
CASSPGLGLYGYTF
TGTGCCAGCAGTCCCGGGTTAGGCCTCTATGGCTACACCTTC
>TRBJ2-7|TRBV9|TRBD2|-
CASSIRTGGAYEQYF
TGTGCCAGCAGCATCCGGACGGGAGGTGCGTACGAGCAGTACTTC
>TRBJ2-3|TRBV9|-|-
CASSVSPEPDTQYF
TGTGCCAGCAGCGTCTCTCCCGAGCCAGATACGCAGTATTTT
>TRBJ1-1|TRBV18|-|-
CASSPGRNTEAFF
TGTGCCAGCTCACCGGGGCGGAACACTGAAGCTTTCTTT
>TRBJ2-7|TRBV6-5|-|-
CASSGGATYEQYF
TGTGCCAGCAGTGGCGGGGCAACCTACGAGCAGTACTTC
>TRBJ1-2|TRBV5-1|-|-
CASSSMPGQKNGYTF
TGCGCCAGCAGCTCGATGCCGGGACAAAAAAATGGCTACACCTTC
>TRBJ1-2|TRBV7-9|-|-
CASSLLVGGGYTF
TGTGCCAGCAGCTTACTTGTAGGGGGAGGCTACACCTTC
>TRBJ2-5|TRBV6-6|TRBD1|-
CASIGLAGGETQYF
TGTGCCAGCATTGGATTAGCAGGGGGCGAGACCCAGTACTTC
>TRBJ2-4|TRBV7-6|TRBD1|-
CASSPVRGQKNIQYF
TGTGCCAGCAGCCCAGTGAGGGGGCAAAAAAACATTCAGTACTTC
>TRBJ1-1|TRBV5-1|-|-
CATSSGALGTEAFF
TGCGCCACCAGCTCAGGGGCCCTGGGCACTGAAGCTTTCTTT
>TRBJ1-1|TRBV30|-|few
CAWSVPPGDNTEAFF
TGTGCCTGGAGTGTCCCCCCGGGGGACAACACTGAAGCTTTCTTT
>TRBJ2-7|TRBV5-1|TRBD1|-
CASRSTQNDRGLHEQYF
TGCGCCAGCAGATCCACCCAAAACGACAGGGGGCTCCACGAGCAGTACTTC
>TRBJ2-7|TRBV5-4|TRBD2|-
CASSPKTSGSYEQYF
TGTGCCAGCAGCCCCAAGACTAGCGGCTCCTACGAGCAGTACTTC
>TRBJ2-5|TRBV5-1|TRBD2|-
CASSLVFSGGAGGTQYF
TGCGCCAGCAGCTTGGTCTTTAGCGGGGGGGCCGGTGGGACCCAGTACTTC
>TRBJ1-5|TRBV5-1|-|-
CASSFSGGDQPQHF
TGCGCCAGCAGCTTCTCAGGAGGGGATCAGCCCCAGCATTTT
>TRBJ2-7|TRBV5-1|TRBD1|-
CASSSGTGGGTYEQYF
TGCGCCAGCAGCTCCGGGACAGGGGGCGGAACCTACGAGCAGTACTTC
>TRBJ2-3|TRBV30|-|-
CAWSSDRLYRNTQYF
TGTGCCTGGAGTTCAGACAGGTTGTATAGAAATACGCAGTATTTT
>TRBJ1-2|TRBV9|TRBD1|-
CASSDGTGEYGYTF
TGTGCCAGCAGCGACGGGACAGGGGAATATGGCTACACCTTC
>TRBJ1-2|TRBV7-8|-|-
CASSLQGRPYGYTF
TGTGCCAGCAGCTTGCAGGGAAGACCCTATGGCTACACCTTC
>TRBJ1-1|TRBV6-6|-|-
CASSYFPSSQGTEAFF
TGTGCCAGCAGTTACTTTCCTTCATCACAGGGCACTGAAGCTTTCTTT
>TRBJ2-1|TRBV4-1|TRBD2|-
CASSPGLAGGPLNEQFF
TGCGCCAGCAGCCCCGGACTAGCGGGAGGGCCTCTAAATGAGCAGTTCTTC
>TRBJ1-4|TRBV5-4|TRBD1|-
CASSSYSDRGNEKLFF
TGTGCCAGCAGCTCTTATTCCGACAGGGGCAATGAAAAACTGTTTTTT
>TRBJ1-1|TRBV6-5|-|-
CASREINTEAFF
TGTGCCAGCAGGGAGATAAACACTGAAGCTTTCTTT
>TRBJ2-7|TRBV4-1|-|few
CASSSTLGAYEQYF
TGCGCCAGCAGCTCGACCTTAGGGGCCTACGAGCAGTACTTC
>TRBJ1-2|TRBV14|-|-
CASSPSPPGRYGYTF
TGTGCCAGCAGCCCGAGCCCGCCAGGAAGATATGGCTACACCTTC
>TRBJ1-2|TRBV5-1|-|-
CASSLNRANYGYTF
TGCGCCAGCAGCTTGAACAGAGCTAACTATGGCTACACCTTC
>TRBJ2-7|TRBV6-1|TRBD2|-
CASSEGGSYEQYF
TGTGCCAGCAGTGAAGGCGGGAGCTACGAGCAGTACTTC
>TRBJ1-1|TRBV6-6|-|-
CASSQDSNTEAFF
TGTGCCAGCAGTCAAGACAGCAACACTGAAGCTTTCTTT
>TRBJ2-1|TRBV29-1|TRBD2|-
CSVPRPFSGRSSYNEQFF
TGCAGCGTCCCTCGGCCCTTTAGCGGGAGGAGCTCCTACAATGAGCAGTTCTTC